A selection of T cell receptor beta chains follows, all from one sample in a study of blood T cell repertoires in COVID-19. Produced via immunoSEQ multiplex PCR; TCRdb's table is partial and in-frame only. The sample lists fewer than 120,000 clones, about 88% occurring once. The sequencing input was peripheral blood. These receptors were obtained from a woman aged 50 to 60 with acute or convalescent COVID-19. CDR3s include the opening cysteine and the closing phenylalanine or tryptophan. D genes are given only for firm matches. Expanded clones get a size class; other rows say once, few or many, or leave the size out.

DNA,CDR3,length,V,J,D,size
TGCGCCAGCAGCCAAGACGGGAGAGATAGCACAGATACGCAGTATTTT,CASSQDGRDSTDTQYF,16,TRBV4-1,TRBJ2-3,NA,few
TGTGCCAGCAGTACCCAGGGGGATCGTATGACTGAAGCTTTCTTT,CASSTQGDRMTEAFF,15,TRBV2,TRBJ1-1,TRBD1,NA
TGTGCCAGTAGCAGACAGGGTAACGATCAACTGTTTTTT,CASSRQGNDQLFF,13,TRBV19,TRBJ1-4,TRBD1,few
TGTGCCAGCAGCCAAGCTGATACGCAGTATTTT,CASSQADTQYF,11,TRBV3-1/TRBV3-2,TRBJ2-3,NA,NA
TGTGCCAGCAGCGTCCAGGGAACTAATGAAAAACTGTTTTTT,CASSVQGTNEKLFF,14,TRBV9,TRBJ1-4,NA,once
TGTGCCAGCAGTTCGAGACAGGGTCGTGTAAATCAGCCCCAGCATTTT,CASSSRQGRVNQPQHF,16,TRBV6-6,TRBJ1-5,TRBD1,NA
TGTGCCAGCAGCTTGGGAAGGACAGGGGACACAGATACGCAGTATTTT,CASSLGRTGDTDTQYF,16,TRBV5-4,TRBJ2-3,TRBD1,once
TGTGCCAGCAGCAAAGGCAGGGGAACCTACGAGCAGTACTTC,CASSKGRGTYEQYF,14,TRBV21-1,TRBJ2-7,NA,NA
TGTGCCAGCAGCCCAACCGGGAGTAATTACAATGAGCAGTTCTTC,CASSPTGSNYNEQFF,15,TRBV6-5,TRBJ2-1,NA,NA
TGTGCCAGCAGAATCGGGGGCTCTGGGGCCAACGTCCTGACTTTC,CASRIGGSGANVLTF,15,TRBV6-6,TRBJ2-6,NA,NA
TGTGCCAGCAGCCGGGGAGGGCGCAATCAGCCCCAGCATTTT,CASSRGGRNQPQHF,14,TRBV3-1/TRBV3-2,TRBJ1-5,NA,NA
TGTGCCAGCAGCTTCGGGACACTCCAAGAGACCCAGTACTTC,CASSFGTLQETQYF,14,TRBV7-6,TRBJ2-5,NA,NA
TGTGCCAGCAGCCCTGGTGGGCAGCTTAAATCCTACGAGCAGTACTTC,CASSPGGQLKSYEQYF,16,TRBV5-4,TRBJ2-7,NA,NA
TGCGCCAGCAGCGCGCGGACTGGGGCCAACGTCCTGACTTTC,CASSARTGANVLTF,14,TRBV5-1,TRBJ2-6,NA,NA
TGTGCCAGCAGCTTAGTATTAAGCTTGGAGTCCGGGGAGCTGTTTTTT,CASSLVLSLESGELFF,16,TRBV7-2,TRBJ2-2,NA,NA
TGTGCCAGCAGTCTACGGACAGGGTCAGGTTCACCCCTCCACTTT,CASSLRTGSGSPLHF,15,TRBV27,TRBJ1-6,TRBD1,NA
TGTGCCAGCAGCCAAGGGTTAGCTTACGAGCAGTACTTC,CASSQGLAYEQYF,13,TRBV3-1/TRBV3-2,TRBJ2-7,NA,NA
TGTGCCAGCAGCTTAGATCGCGGGTTCTCCTACAATGAGCAGTTCTTC,CASSLDRGFSYNEQFF,16,TRBV11-3,TRBJ2-1,NA,NA
TGTGCCAGCAGCTTACAACAGGGGGAAGGATATAATTCACCCCTCCACTTT,CASSLQQGEGYNSPLHF,17,TRBV7-9,TRBJ1-6,TRBD1,few
TGTGCCAGCAGCATAAGACAGGGGCTCGATGGCTACACCTTC,CASSIRQGLDGYTF,14,TRBV7-2,TRBJ1-2,TRBD1,NA
TGTGCCAGCGGGCAGGGGGCAGTTCAGCCCCAGCATTTT,CASGQGAVQPQHF,13,TRBV12-3/TRBV12-4,TRBJ1-5,TRBD1,NA
TGTGCCAGCACCCAACTGGGCAAGAGCAATCAGCCCCAGCATTTT,CASTQLGKSNQPQHF,15,TRBV27,TRBJ1-5,NA,NA
TGCGCCAGCAGCTTGGCCGGACGGACTTCGAACACTGAAGCTTTCTTT,CASSLAGRTSNTEAFF,16,TRBV5-1,TRBJ1-1,NA,once
TGTGCCAGCATCACAGGGGGGAAATATGGCTACACCTTC,CASITGGKYGYTF,13,TRBV28,TRBJ1-2,TRBD1,NA
TGCAGCGTCGTCAGGGGATCGTTTCCCGGGGAGCTGTTTTTT,CSVVRGSFPGELFF,14,TRBV29-1,TRBJ2-2,NA,NA
TGTGCCAGCAGCCACCCCGCGCCCGCGGGAACGGGGAATGAGCAGTTCTTC,CASSHPAPAGTGNEQFF,17,TRBV4-2,TRBJ2-1,NA,NA
TGTGCCAGCAGTCCTCCGGGGGAAACAGATACGCAGTATTTT,CASSPPGETDTQYF,14,TRBV28,TRBJ2-3,NA,once
TGTGCCAGCAGCTTAGGCCGGGACGAGCAGTACTTC,CASSLGRDEQYF,12,TRBV7-8,TRBJ2-7,NA,once
TGTGCCAGTAGTATGGTTCGTCTAGCGGACCTCACAGATACGCAGTATTTT,CASSMVRLADLTDTQYF,17,TRBV19,TRBJ2-3,TRBD2,NA
TGTGCCAGCTCACCCAAGGTGAGGACTAGCGGGAGGGACTACGAGCAGTACTTC,CASSPKVRTSGRDYEQYF,18,TRBV7-8,TRBJ2-7,TRBD2,NA
TGTGCCACCAGCAGAGGCCTGGGCCTGGCTTTCTTT,CATSRGLGLAFF,12,TRBV15,TRBJ1-1,NA,NA
TGTGCCAGTACGGGGTACAATTCACCCCTCCACTTT,CASTGYNSPLHF,12,TRBV19,TRBJ1-6,NA,NA
TGCGCCAGCAGCTTGACTAGCGGGAAGTCTATGGGTGAGCAGTTCTTC,CASSLTSGKSMGEQFF,16,TRBV5-1,TRBJ2-1,TRBD2,NA
TGCGCCAGCAGCTTGGGCCTTTTGGAGGGTAGCACAGATACGCAGTATTTT,CASSLGLLEGSTDTQYF,17,TRBV5-1,TRBJ2-3,NA,few
TGTGCCAGCAGAGAGGGGGCGATTAATGAAAAACTGTTTTTT,CASREGAINEKLFF,14,TRBV28,TRBJ1-4,TRBD1,NA
TGTGCCAGCAGTTTGGCTCGGGGGGGTAACACTGAAGCTTTCTTT,CASSLARGGNTEAFF,15,TRBV27,TRBJ1-1,NA,NA
TGTGCCAGTAGTATATATGACAGAGCATTGAACACTGAAGCTTTCTTT,CASSIYDRALNTEAFF,16,TRBV19,TRBJ1-1,NA,NA
TGCGCCAGCAGCTTGGCTGGACAGCTCAATCAGCCCCAGCATTTT,CASSLAGQLNQPQHF,15,TRBV5-1,TRBJ1-5,NA,NA
TGTGCCAGCAGGGAGGACTGGGGTCACGAGCAGTACTTC,CASREDWGHEQYF,13,TRBV6-5,TRBJ2-7,NA,NA
TGTGCCAGCAGCCACCGGAGTTCCGATCAGCCCCAGCATTTT,CASSHRSSDQPQHF,14,TRBV3-1/TRBV3-2,TRBJ1-5,NA,NA
TGTGCCAGCAAAGGGGCAGTCAACATGAACACTGAAGCTTTCTTT,CASKGAVNMNTEAFF,15,TRBV28,TRBJ1-1,NA,NA
TGTGCCACCAGCACCGGGACAGGGACCACCGGGGAGCTGTTTTTT,CATSTGTGTTGELFF,15,TRBV15,TRBJ2-2,TRBD1,NA
TGTGCCAGCAGCTTGGTAGAGGGAGTCTACGAGCAGTACTTC,CASSLVEGVYEQYF,14,TRBV5-8,TRBJ2-7,NA,NA
TGTGCCAGCAGTTCCCCCCTCTTCAGCGGATCCCCAGATACGCAGTATTTT,CASSSPLFSGSPDTQYF,17,TRBV27,TRBJ2-3,NA,NA